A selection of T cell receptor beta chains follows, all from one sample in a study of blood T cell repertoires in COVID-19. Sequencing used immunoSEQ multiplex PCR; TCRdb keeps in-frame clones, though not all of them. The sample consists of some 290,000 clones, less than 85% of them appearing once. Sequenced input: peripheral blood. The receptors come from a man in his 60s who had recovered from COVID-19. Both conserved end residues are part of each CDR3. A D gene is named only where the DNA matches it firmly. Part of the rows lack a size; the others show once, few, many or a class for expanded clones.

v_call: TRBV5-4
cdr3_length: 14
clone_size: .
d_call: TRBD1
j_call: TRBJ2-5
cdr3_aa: CASSFWDRPLAQYF
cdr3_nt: TGTGCCAGCAGCTTCTGGGACAGGCCCTTAGCCCAGTACTTC

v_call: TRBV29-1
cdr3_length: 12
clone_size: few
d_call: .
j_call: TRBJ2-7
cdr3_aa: CSVEVQHYEQYF
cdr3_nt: TGCAGCGTTGAAGTACAGCACTACGAGCAGTACTTC

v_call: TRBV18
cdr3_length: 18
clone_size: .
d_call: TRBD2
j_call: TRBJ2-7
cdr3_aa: CASSPRLVTGGRAYEQYF
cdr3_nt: TGTGCCAGCTCACCGAGGCTTGTCACTGGAGGGAGGGCCTACGAGCAGTACTTC

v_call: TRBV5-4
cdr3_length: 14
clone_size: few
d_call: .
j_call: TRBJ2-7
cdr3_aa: CASSWEKSSYEQYF
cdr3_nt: TGTGCCAGCAGCTGGGAGAAGTCCTCCTACGAGCAGTACTTC

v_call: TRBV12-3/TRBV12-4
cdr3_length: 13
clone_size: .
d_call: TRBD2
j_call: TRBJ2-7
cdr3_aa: CASQTSGISEQYF
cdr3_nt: TGTGCCAGTCAGACTAGCGGGATAAGCGAGCAGTACTTC

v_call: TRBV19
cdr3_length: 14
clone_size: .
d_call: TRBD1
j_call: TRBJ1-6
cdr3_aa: CASQPGQNNSPLHF
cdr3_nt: TGTGCCAGCCAACCGGGACAGAATAATTCACCCCTCCACTTT

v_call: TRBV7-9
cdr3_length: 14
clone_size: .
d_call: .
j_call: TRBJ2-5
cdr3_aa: CASKAVSVGETQYF
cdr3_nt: TGTGCCAGCAAGGCGGTCTCAGTTGGGGAGACCCAGTACTTC

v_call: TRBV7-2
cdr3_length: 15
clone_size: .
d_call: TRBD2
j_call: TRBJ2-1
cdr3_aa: CASSFELAGYNEQFF
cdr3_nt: TGTGCCAGCAGCTTTGAACTAGCGGGGTACAATGAGCAGTTCTTC

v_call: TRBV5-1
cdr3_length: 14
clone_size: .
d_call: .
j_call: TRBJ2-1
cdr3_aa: CASSYYPQSNEQFF
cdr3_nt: TGCGCCAGCAGCTACTACCCTCAGAGTAATGAGCAGTTCTTC

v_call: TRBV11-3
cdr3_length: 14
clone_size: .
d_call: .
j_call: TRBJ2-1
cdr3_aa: CASSPRDNYNEQFF
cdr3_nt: TGTGCCAGCAGCCCCCGGGACAACTACAATGAGCAGTTCTTC

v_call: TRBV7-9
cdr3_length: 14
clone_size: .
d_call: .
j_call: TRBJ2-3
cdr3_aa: CASSPRSGADTQYF
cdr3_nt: TGTGCCAGCAGCCCTAGGTCCGGAGCAGATACGCAGTATTTT

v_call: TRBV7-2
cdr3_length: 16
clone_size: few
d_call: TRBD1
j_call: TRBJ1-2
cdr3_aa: CASSLANRGANYGYTF
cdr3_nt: TGTGCCAGCAGCTTAGCGAACAGGGGAGCTAACTATGGCTACACCTTC

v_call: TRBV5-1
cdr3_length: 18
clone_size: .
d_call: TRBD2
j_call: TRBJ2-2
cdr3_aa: CASSSGLAGPTNTGELFF
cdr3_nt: TGCGCCAGCAGCAGCGGATTAGCGGGGCCTACGAACACCGGGGAGCTGTTTTTT

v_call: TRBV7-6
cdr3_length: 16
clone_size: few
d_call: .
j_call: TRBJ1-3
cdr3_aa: CASRLAPRETGNTIYF
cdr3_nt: TGTGCCAGCCGCCTAGCCCCCAGGGAAACTGGAAACACCATATATTTT

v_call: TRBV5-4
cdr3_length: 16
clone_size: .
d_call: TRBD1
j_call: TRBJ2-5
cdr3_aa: CASSLGGQGARETQYF
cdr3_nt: TGTGCCAGCAGCTTGGGCGGACAGGGGGCGCGGGAGACCCAGTACTTC

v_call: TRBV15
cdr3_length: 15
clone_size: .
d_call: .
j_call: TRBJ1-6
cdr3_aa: CATSRGDTYNSPLHF
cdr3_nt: TGTGCCACCAGCAGAGGGGACACCTATAATTCACCCCTCCACTTT

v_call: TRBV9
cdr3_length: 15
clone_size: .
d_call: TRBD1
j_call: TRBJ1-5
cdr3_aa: CASSASGGLNQPQHF
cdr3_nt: TGTGCCAGCAGTGCCTCAGGGGGCCTAAATCAGCCCCAGCATTTT

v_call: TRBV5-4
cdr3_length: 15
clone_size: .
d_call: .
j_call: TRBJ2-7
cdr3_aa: CASSLGGARAHEQYF
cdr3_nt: TGTGCCAGCAGCTTGGGGGGCGCCAGGGCCCACGAGCAGTACTTC

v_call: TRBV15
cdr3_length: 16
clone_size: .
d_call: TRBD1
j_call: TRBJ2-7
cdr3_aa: CATSPRGHRTGAEQYF
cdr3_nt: TGTGCCACCAGCCCCCGGGGGCACAGGACAGGGGCCGAGCAGTACTTC

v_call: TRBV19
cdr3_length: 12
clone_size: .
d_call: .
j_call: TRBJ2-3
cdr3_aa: CASMGLTDTQYF
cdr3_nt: TGTGCCAGTATGGGCCTCACAGATACGCAGTATTTT

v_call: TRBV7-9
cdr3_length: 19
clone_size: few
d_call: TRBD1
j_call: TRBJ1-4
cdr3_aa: CASSASSGTGIVANEKLFF
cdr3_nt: TGTGCCAGCAGCGCCTCATCCGGGACAGGGATTGTGGCTAATGAAAAACTGTTTTTT

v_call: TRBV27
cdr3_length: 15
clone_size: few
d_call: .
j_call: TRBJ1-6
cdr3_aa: CASSWDLAGNSPLHF
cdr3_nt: TGTGCCAGCAGCTGGGATCTCGCGGGTAATTCACCCCTCCACTTT

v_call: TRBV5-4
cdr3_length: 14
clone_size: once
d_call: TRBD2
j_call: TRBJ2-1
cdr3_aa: CASSLSGGSREQFF
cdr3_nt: TGTGCCAGCAGCTTGTCTGGCGGGAGCAGGGAGCAGTTCTTC

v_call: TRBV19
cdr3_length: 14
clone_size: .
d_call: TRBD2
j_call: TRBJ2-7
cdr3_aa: CASHRAGGPNEQYF
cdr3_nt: TGTGCCAGCCATCGGGCGGGAGGACCTAACGAGCAGTACTTC

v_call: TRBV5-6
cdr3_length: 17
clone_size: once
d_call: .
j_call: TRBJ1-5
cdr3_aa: CASSLSKDRFSNQPQHF
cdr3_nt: TGTGCCAGCAGCCTCTCCAAGGACAGATTTAGCAATCAGCCCCAGCATTTT

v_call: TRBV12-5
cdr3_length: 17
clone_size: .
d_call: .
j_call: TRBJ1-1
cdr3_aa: CASGLVQPAGMMSEAFF
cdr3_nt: TGTGCTAGTGGTTTGGTACAACCCGCAGGGATGATGTCTGAAGCTTTCTTT

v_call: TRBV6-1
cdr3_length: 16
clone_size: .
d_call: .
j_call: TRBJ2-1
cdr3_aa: CASSEARAGYYNEQFF
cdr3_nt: TGTGCCAGCAGTGAAGCCAGGGCAGGGTATTACAATGAGCAGTTCTTC

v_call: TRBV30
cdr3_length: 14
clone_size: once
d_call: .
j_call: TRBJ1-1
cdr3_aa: CAWSVTGGGTEAFF
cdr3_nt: TGTGCCTGGAGTGTGACGGGGGGCGGCACTGAAGCTTTCTTT

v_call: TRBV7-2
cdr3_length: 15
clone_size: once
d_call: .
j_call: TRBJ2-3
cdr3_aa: CASSLAGARTDTQYF
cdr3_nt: TGTGCCAGCAGCTTAGCGGGGGCGCGCACAGATACGCAGTATTTT

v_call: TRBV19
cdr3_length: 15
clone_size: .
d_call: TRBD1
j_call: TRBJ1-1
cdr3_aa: CASSSTGRMNTEAFF
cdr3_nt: TGTGCCAGTAGTTCGACAGGGAGGATGAACACTGAAGCTTTCTTT

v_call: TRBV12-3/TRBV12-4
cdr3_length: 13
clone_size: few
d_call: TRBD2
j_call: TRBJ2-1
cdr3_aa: CASSLSREGEQFF
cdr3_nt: TGTGCCAGCAGTTTAAGCAGGGAGGGTGAGCAGTTCTTC

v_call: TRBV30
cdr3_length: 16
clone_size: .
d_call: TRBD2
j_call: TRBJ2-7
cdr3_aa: CAWRAGTSGIVYEQYF
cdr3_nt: TGTGCCTGGAGGGCCGGGACTAGCGGGATAGTCTACGAGCAGTACTTC

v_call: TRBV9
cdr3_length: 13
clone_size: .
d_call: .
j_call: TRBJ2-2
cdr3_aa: CASSAQFSGELFF
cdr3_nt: TGTGCCAGCAGCGCCCAATTTTCCGGGGAGCTGTTTTTT

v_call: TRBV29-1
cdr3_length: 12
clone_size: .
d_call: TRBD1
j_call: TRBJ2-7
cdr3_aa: CSGRTGTYEQYF
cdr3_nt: TGCAGCGGTAGGACAGGGACCTACGAGCAGTACTTC

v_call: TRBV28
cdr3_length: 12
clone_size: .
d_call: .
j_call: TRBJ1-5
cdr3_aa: CASWTPNQPQHF
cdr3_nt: TGTGCCAGCTGGACACCCAATCAGCCCCAGCATTTT

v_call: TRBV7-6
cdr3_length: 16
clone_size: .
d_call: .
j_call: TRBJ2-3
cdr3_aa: CASSLAGGASTDTQYF
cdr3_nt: TGTGCCAGCAGCTTAGCGGGGGGGGCTAGCACAGATACGCAGTATTTT

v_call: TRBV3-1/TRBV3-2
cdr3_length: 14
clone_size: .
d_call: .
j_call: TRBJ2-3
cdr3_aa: CASSPSAATDTQYF
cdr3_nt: TGTGCCAGCAGCCCCAGCGCAGCCACAGATACGCAGTATTTT

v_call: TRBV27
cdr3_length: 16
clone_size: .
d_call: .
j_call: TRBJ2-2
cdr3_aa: CASSAQGFSYTGELFF
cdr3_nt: TGTGCCAGCAGCGCCCAGGGTTTCTCCTACACCGGGGAGCTGTTTTTT

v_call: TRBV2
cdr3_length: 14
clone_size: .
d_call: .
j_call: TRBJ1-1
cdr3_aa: CASRAQGRETEAFF
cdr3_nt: TGTGCCAGCAGAGCTCAGGGGCGAGAGACTGAAGCTTTCTTT

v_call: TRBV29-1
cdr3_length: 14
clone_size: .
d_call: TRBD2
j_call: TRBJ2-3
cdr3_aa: CSGTSGASTDTQYF
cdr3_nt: TGCAGCGGAACTAGCGGGGCCAGCACAGATACGCAGTATTTT

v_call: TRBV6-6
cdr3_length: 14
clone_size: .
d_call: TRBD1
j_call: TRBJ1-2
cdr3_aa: CASSPRTGNYGYTF
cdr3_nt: TGTGCCAGCAGTCCTCGGACAGGGAACTATGGCTACACCTTC

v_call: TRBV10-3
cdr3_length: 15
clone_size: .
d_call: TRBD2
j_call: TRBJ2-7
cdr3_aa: CAIRPASGATYEQYF
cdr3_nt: TGTGCCATCAGGCCCGCTAGCGGAGCTACCTACGAGCAGTACTTC

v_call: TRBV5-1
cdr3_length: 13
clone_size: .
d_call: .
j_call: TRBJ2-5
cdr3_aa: CASSLATEETQYF
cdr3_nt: TGCGCCAGCAGCTTGGCTACTGAAGAGACCCAGTACTTC

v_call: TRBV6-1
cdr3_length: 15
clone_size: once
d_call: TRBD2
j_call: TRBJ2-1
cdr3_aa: CASSEGTSAYNEQFF
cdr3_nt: TGTGCCAGCAGTGAAGGGACTAGCGCGTACAATGAGCAGTTCTTC

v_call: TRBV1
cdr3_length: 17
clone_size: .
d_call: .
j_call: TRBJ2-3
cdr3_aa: CTSNNKGLAGDTDTQYF
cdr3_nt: TGCACCAGCAACAACAAGGGACTAGCGGGGGACACAGATACGCAGTATTTT

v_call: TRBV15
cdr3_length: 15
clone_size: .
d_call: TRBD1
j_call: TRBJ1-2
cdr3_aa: CATSRPGQGNYGYTF
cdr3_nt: TGTGCCACCAGCAGACCAGGACAGGGGAACTATGGCTACACCTTC

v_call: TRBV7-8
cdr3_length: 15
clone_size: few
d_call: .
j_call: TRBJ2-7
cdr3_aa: CASSSRATFSYEQYF
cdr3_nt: TGTGCCAGCAGCTCCAGGGCTACCTTCTCCTACGAGCAGTACTTC

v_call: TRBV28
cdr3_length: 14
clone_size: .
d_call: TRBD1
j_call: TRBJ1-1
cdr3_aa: CATKRTGGDTEAFF
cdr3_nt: TGTGCCACCAAAAGAACAGGGGGGGACACTGAAGCTTTCTTT

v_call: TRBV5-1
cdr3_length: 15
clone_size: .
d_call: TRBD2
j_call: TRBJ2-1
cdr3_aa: CASSPGGALHNEQFF
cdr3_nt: TGCGCCAGCAGCCCCGGGGGGGCCCTGCACAATGAGCAGTTCTTC

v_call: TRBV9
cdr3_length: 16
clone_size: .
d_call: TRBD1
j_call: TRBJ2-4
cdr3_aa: CASSVMGQGAKNIQYF
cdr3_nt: TGTGCCAGCAGCGTAATGGGACAGGGGGCCAAAAACATTCAGTACTTC

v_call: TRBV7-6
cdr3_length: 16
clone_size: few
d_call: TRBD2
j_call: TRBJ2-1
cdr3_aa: CASSPSGSGPYNEQFF
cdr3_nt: TGTGCCAGCAGCCCTTCCGGTAGCGGGCCCTACAATGAGCAGTTCTTC

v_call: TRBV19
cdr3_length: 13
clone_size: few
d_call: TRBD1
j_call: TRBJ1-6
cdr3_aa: CASTRGWNSPLHF
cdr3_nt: TGTGCCAGTACCAGGGGGTGGAATTCACCCCTCCACTTT

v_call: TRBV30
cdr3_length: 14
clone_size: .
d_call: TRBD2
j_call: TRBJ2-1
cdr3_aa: CAWKGRREVNEQFF
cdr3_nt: TGTGCCTGGAAAGGCCGGCGGGAGGTCAATGAGCAGTTCTTC

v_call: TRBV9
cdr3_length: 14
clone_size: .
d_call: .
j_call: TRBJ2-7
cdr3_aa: CASSVGAGNYEQYF
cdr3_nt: TGTGCCAGCAGCGTAGGAGCAGGGAACTACGAGCAGTACTTC

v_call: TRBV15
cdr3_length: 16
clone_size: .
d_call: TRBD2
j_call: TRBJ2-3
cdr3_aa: CATSRGASGRADTQYF
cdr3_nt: TGTGCCACCAGCAGAGGAGCTAGCGGGAGGGCAGATACGCAGTATTTT